This record looks at one T cell receptor beta chain sequence and its context. These data come from a study of shared clonotypes between healthy human individuals. The assay was immunoSEQ multiplex PCR, and TCRdb's table has in-frame clones only and misses some. The repertoire includes some 2.1 million clones, roughly 94% of them detected once, and 0.13% sits in the top ten. The CDR3 is 12 amino acids. Trimming removed 4 bases at V and 5 bases at J, with 7 bases between. Germline V gene data show CDR1 as LNHDA and CDR2 as SQIVND (reference sequence). This TCR was recovered from a man younger than 35 in good health. The sequencing sample was made of naive CD4+ T cells sorted from blood. Documented subset: CD45RA+ positively selected. The J gene is TRBJ2-3, the V gene TRBV19; D is unresolved. In nucleotides, the CDR3 is TGTGCCAGTAGTAAAAACCGAGATACGCAGTATTTT. This encodes CASSKNRDTQYF.